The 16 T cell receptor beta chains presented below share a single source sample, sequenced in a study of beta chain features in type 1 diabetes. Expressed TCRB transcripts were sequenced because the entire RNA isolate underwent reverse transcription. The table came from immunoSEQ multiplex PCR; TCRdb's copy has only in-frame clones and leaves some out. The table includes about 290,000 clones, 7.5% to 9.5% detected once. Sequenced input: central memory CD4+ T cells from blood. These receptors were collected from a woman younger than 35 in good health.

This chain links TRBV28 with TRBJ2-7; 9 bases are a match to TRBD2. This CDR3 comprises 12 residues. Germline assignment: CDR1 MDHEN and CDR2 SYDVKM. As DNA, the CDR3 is TGTGTGTCGGCGGGGGGGCCGAACGAGCAGTACGTC. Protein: CVSAGGPNEQYV.

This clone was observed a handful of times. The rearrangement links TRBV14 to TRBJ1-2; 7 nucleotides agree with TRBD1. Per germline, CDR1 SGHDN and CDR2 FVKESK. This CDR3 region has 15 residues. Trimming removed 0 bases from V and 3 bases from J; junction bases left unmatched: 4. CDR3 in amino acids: CASSQEGTADYGYTF. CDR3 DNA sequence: TGTGCCAGCAGCCAAGAAGGGACAGCGGACTATGGCTACACCTTC.

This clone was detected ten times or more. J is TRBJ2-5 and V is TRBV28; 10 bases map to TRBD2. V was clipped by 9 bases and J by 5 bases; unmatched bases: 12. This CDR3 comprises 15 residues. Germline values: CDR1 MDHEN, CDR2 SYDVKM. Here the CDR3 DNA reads TGTGCCAGTAGATTTCCGGGACTAGCGAGTGAGACCCAGTACTTC. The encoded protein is CASRFPGLASETQYF. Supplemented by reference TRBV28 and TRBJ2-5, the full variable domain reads DVKVTQSSRYLVKRTGEKVFLECVQDMDHENMFWYRQDPGLGLRLIYFSYDVKMKEKGDIPEGYSVSREKKERFSLILESASTNQTSMYLCASRFPGLASETQYFGPGTRLLVL.

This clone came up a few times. The CDR3 region is CASSNQGYYEQYV. CDR3 DNA sequence: TGTGCCAGCAGTAATCAGGGTTACTACGAGCAGTACGTC. The chain combines TRBV28 with TRBJ2-7; D is perhaps TRBD1 (5 bases). Between the trimmed V and J ends, which lost 5 bases and 3 bases, there was a span of 11 bases. Germline CDR1 reads MDHEN; CDR2 reads SYDVKM. The CDR3 is 13 residues long.

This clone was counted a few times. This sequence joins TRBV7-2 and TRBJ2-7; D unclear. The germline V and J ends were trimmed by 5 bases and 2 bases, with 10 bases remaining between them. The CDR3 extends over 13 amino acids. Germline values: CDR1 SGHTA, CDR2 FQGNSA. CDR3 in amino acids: CASSAGRAYEQYF. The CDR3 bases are TGTGCCAGCAGCGCCGGCCGCGCCTACGAGCAGTACTTC.

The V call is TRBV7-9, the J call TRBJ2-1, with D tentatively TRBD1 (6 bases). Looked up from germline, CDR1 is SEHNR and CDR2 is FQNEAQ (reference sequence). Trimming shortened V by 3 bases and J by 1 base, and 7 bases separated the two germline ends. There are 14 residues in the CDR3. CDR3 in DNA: TGTGCCAGCAGCTTTGGACAGTCCTACAATGAGCAGTTCTTC. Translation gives CASSFGQSYNEQFF.

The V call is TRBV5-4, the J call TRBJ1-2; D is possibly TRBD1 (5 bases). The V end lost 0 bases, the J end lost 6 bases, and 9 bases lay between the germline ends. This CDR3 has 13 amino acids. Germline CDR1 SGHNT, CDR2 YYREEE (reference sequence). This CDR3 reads CASSLVAGNGYTF. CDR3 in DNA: TGTGCCAGCAGCTTGGTTGCAGGGAATGGCTACACCTTC.

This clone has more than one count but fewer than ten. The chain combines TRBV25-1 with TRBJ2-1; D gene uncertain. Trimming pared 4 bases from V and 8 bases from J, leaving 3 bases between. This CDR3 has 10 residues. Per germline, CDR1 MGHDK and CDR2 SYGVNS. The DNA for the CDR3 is TGTGCCAGCAGTGCGTATGAGCAGTTCTTC. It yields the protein CASSAYEQFF.

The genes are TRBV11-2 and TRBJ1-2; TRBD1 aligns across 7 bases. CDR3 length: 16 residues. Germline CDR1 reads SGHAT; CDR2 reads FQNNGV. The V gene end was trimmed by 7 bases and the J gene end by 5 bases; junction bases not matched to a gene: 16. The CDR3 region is CASTLQDNRGAYGYTF. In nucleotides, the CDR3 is TGTGCCAGCACCCTACAAGACAACAGGGGCGCTTATGGCTACACCTTC. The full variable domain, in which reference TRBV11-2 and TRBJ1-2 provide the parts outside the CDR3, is EAGVAQSPRYKIIEKRQSVAFWCNPISGHATLYWYQQILGQGPKLLIQFQNNGVVDDSQLPKDRFSAERLKGVDSTLKIQPAKLEDSAVYLCASTLQDNRGAYGYTFGSGTRLTVV.

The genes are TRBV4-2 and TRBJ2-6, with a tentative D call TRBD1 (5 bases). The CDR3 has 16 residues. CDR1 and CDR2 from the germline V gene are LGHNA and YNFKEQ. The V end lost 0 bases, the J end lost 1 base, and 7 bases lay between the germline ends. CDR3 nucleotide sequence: TGTGCCAGCAGCCAAGAGGCAGGGTCTGGGGCCAACGTCCTGACTTTC. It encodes CASSQEAGSGANVLTF.

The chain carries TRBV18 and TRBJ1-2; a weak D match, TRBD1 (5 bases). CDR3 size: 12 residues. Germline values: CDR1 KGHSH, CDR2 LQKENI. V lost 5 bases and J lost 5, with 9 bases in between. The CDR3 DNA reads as TGTGCCAGCTCAGACAGCCAGTATGGCTACACCTTC. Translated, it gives CASSDSQYGYTF. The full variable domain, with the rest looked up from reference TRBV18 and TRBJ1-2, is NAGVMQNPRHLVRRRGQEARLRCSPMKGHSHVYWYRQLPEEGLKFMVYLQKENIIDESGMPKERFSAEFPKEGPSILRIQQVVRGDSAAYFCASSDSQYGYTFGSGTRLTVV.

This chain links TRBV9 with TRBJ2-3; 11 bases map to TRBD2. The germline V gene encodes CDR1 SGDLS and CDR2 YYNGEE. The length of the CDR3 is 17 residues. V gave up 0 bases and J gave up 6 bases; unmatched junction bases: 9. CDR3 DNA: TGTGCCAGCAGCGTAGGTGATAGCGGGGGGGCCAGGGATACGCAGTATTTT. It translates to CASSVGDSGGARDTQYF.

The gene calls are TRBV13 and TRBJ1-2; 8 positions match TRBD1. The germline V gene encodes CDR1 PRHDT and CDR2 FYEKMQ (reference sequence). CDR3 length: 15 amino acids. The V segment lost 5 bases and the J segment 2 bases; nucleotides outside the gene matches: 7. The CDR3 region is CASSPWDRLNYGYTF. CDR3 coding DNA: TGTGCCAGCAGCCCATGGGACAGGTTGAACTATGGCTACACCTTC. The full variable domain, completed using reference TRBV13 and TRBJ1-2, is AAGVIQSPRHLIKEKRETATLKCYPIPRHDTVYWYQQGPGQDPQFLISFYEKMQSDKGSIPDRFSAQQFSDYHSELNMSSLELGDSALYFCASSPWDRLNYGYTFGSGTRLTVV.

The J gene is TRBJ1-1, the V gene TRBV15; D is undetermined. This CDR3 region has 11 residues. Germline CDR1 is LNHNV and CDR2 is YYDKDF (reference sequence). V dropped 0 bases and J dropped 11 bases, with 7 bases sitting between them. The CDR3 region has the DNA TGTGCCACCAGCAGAGACTTCGTGGCTTTCTTT. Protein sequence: CATSRDFVAFF.

The CDR3 region is CASSLDAGLSNQPQHF. The CDR3 coding sequence is TGCGCCAGCAGCTTGGATGCGGGACTAAGCAATCAGCCCCAGCATTTT. The chain couples TRBV5-1 to TRBJ1-5; D is possibly TRBD1 (5 bases). The germline CDR1 and CDR2 sequences are SGHRS and YFSETQ. CDR3 length: 16 residues. Trimming removed 0 bases from V and 1 base from J, with 11 bases in between.

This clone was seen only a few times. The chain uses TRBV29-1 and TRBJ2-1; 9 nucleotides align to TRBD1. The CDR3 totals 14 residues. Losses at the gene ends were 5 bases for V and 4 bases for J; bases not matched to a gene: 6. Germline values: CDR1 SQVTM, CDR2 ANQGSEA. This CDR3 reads CSVLGQGSYNEQFF. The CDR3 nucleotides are TGCAGCGTTCTGGGACAGGGTTCTTACAATGAGCAGTTCTTC.